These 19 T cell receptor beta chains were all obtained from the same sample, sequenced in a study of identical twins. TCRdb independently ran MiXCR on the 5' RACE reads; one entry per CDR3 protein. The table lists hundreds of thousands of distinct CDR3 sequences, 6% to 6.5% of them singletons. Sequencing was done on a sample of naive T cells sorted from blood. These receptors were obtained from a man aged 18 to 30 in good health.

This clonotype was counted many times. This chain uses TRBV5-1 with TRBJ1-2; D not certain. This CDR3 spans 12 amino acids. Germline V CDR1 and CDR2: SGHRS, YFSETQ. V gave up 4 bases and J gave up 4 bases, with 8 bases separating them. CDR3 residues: CASSPESYGYTF. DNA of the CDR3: TGCGCCAGCAGCCCCGAATCCTATGGCTACACCTTC.

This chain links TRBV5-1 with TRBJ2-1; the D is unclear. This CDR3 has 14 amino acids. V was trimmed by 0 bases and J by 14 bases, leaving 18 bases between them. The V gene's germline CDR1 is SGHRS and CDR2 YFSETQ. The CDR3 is CASSLVPGLGGEFF. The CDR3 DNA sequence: TGCGCCAGCAGCTTGGTACCCGGGCTTGGTGGGGAGTTCTTC. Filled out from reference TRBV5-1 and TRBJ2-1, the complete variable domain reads KAGVTQTPRYLIKTRGQQVTLSCSPISGHRSVSWYQQTPGQGLQFLFEYFSETQRNKGNFPGRFSGRQFSNSRSEMNVSTLELGDSALYLCASSLVPGLGGEFFGPGTRLTVL.

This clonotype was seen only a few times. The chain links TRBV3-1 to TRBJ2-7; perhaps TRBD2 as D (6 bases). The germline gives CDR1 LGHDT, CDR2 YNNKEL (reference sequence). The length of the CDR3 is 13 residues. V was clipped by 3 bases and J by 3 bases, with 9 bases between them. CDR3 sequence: CASSQGGNYEQYF. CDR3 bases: TGTGCCAGCAGCCAGGGAGGAAACTACGAGCAGTACTTC.

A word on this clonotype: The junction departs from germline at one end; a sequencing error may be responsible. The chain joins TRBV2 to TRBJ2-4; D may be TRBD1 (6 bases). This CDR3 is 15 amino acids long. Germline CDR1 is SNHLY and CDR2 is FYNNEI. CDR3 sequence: CASREEQGTIYIQYF. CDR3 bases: TGTGCCAGCAGGGAAGAACAGGGTACGATATACATTCAGTACTTC.

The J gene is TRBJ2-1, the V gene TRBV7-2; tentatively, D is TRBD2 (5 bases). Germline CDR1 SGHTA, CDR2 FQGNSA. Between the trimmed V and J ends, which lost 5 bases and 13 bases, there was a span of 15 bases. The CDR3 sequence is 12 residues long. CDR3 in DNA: TGTGCCAGCAGCCACCCCGAGGGAACCCAGTTCTTC. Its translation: CASSHPEGTQFF.

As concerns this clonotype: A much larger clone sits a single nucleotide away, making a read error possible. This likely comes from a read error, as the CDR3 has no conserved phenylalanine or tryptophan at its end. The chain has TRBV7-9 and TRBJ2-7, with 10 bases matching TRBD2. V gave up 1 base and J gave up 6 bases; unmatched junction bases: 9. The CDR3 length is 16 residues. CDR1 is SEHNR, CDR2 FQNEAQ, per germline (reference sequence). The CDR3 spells CASSLGALAGLSEQYL. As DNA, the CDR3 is TGTGCCAGCAGCTTAGGGGCACTAGCGGGATTATCCGAGCAGTACCTC.

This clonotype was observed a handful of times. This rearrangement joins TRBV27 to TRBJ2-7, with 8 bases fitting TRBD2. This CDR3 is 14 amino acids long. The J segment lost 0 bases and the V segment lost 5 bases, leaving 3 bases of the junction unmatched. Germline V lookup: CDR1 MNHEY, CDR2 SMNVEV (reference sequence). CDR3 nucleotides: TGTGCCAGCAGTCCCCGGGAGGGCTCCTACGAGCAGTACTTC. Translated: CASSPREGSYEQYF.

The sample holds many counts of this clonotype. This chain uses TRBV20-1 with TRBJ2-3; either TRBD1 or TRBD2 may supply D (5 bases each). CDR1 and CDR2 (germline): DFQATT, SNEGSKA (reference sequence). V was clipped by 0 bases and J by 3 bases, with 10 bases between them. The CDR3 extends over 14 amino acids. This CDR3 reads CSARDLEGTDTQYF. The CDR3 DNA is TGCAGTGCTAGAGATCTAGAGGGGACAGATACGCAGTATTTT.

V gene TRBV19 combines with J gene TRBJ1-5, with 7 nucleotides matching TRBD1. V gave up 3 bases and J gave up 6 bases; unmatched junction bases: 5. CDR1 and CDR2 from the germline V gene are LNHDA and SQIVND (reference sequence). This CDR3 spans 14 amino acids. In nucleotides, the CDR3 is TGTGCCAGTAGTATCGAAGGGGGCTCTCAGCCCCAGCATTTT. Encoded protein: CASSIEGGSQPQHF.

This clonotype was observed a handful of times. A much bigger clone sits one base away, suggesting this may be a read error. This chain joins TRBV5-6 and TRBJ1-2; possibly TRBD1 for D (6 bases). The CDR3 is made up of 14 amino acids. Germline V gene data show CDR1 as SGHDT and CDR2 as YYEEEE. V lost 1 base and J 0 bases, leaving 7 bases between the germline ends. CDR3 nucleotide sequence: TGTGCCAGCAGCTTGTGGACAGCTAACTATGGCTACACCTTC. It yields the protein CASSLWTANYGYTF. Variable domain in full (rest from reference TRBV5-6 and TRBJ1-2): DAGVTQSPTHLIKTRGQQVTLRCSPKSGHDTVSWYQQALGQGPQFIFQYYEEEERQRGNFPDRFSGHQFPNYSSELNVNALLLGDSALYLCASSLWTANYGYTFGSGTRLTVV.

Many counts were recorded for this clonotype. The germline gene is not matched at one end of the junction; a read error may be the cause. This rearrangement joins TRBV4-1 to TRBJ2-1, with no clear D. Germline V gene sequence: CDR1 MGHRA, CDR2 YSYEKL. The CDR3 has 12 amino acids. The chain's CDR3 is CASSQDLGPSHF. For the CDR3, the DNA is TGCGCCAGCAGCCAAGATTTAGGACCCTCGCACTTC.

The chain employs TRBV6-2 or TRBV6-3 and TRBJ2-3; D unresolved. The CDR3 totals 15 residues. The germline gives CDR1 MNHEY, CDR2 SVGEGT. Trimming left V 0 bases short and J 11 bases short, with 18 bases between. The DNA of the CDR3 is TGTGCCAGCAGTTACTCTAACCCTCGTGACGCAAGGCAGTATTTT. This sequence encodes CASSYSNPRDARQYF.

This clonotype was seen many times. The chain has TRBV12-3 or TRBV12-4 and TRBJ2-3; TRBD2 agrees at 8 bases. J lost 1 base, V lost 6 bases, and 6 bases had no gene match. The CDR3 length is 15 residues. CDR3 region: CASSIGLAGTDTQYF. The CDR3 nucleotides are TGTGCCAGCAGCATAGGACTAGCCGGCACAGATACGCAGTATTTT.

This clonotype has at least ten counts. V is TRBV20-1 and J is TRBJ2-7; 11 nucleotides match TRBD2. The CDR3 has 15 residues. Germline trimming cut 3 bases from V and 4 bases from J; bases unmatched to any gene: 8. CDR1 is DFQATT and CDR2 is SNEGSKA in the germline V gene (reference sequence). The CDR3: CSASPLAGGLYEQYF. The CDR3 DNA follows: TGCAGTGCTAGTCCCCTAGCGGGGGGACTTTACGAGCAGTACTTC.

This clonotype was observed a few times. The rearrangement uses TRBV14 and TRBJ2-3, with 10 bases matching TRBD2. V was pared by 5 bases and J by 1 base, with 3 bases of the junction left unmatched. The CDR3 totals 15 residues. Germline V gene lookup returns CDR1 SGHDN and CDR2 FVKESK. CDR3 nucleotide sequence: TGTGCCAGCAGCAATCTAGCGGGAGGCACAGATACGCAGTATTTT. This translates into CASSNLAGGTDTQYF.

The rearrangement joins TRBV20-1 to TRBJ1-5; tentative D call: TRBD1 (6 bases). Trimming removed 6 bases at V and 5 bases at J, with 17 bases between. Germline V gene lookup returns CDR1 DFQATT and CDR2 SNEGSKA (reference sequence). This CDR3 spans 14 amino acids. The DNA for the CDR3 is TGCAGTGCCCCCCCCGGGGGGCGAGATCAGCCCCAGCATTTT. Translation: CSAPPGGRDQPQHF.

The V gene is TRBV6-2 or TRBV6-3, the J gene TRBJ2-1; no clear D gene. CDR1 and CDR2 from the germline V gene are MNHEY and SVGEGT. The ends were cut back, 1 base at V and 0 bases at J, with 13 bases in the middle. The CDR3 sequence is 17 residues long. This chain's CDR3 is CASSYFLGYRSYNEQFF. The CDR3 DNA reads TGTGCCAGCAGTTACTTTCTAGGGTATCGCTCCTACAATGAGCAGTTCTTC.

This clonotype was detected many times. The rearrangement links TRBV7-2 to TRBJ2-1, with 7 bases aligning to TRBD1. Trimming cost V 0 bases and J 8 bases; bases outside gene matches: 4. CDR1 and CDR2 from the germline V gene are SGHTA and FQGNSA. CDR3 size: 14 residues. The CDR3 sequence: CASSLARGPHEQFF. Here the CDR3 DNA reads TGTGCCAGCAGCTTAGCTAGGGGGCCCCATGAGCAGTTCTTC.

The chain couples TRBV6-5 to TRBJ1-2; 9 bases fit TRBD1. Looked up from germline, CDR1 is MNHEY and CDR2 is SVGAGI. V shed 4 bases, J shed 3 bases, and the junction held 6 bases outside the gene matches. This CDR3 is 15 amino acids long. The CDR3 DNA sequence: TGTGCCAGCAGTTCGGGACAGGGACCTTACTATGGCTACACCTTC. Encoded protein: CASSSGQGPYYGYTF.